These T cell receptor beta chains were read from a single sample in a study of T cell responses to AZD1222 COVID-19 vaccine. The assay was immunoSEQ multiplex PCR, and TCRdb's table has in-frame clones only and misses some. This sample has 95,000 to 150,000 clones; 88% occur once, and the top ten carry about 5%. Sample: peripheral blood, taken on day 0 of AZD1222 vaccination. The source is an adult in good health. Each CDR3 is given with its conserved first and last residue. The D gene is left open where the match is weak. A clone size is listed for some rows: how often the clone was seen (once, few, many), or a class if it is expanded.

j_gene,d_gene,abundance,v_gene,CDR3aa,CDR3nt
TRBJ2-3,-,few,TRBV10-3,CAISELTGDTQYF,TGTGCCATCAGTGAACTGACAGGCGATACGCAGTATTTT
TRBJ1-1,-,-,TRBV5-4,CASSFDGTEAFF,TGTGCCAGCAGCTTCGACGGCACTGAAGCTTTCTTT
TRBJ1-1,-,-,TRBV19,CASSPYFRGVGEAFF,TGTGCCAGTAGTCCGTACTTTAGAGGGGTCGGTGAAGCTTTCTTT
TRBJ2-7,-,-,TRBV27,CASSSPLNPYEQYF,TGTGCCAGCAGTTCCCCCTTAAACCCCTACGAGCAGTACTTC
TRBJ1-2,-,-,TRBV9,CASSGTGYGYTF,TGTGCCAGCAGCGGTACAGGGTATGGCTACACCTTC
TRBJ1-1,-,once,TRBV7-2,CASSLTGGVNTEAFF,TGTGCCAGCAGCTTAACTGGGGGGGTGAACACTGAAGCTTTCTTT
TRBJ1-6,-,-,TRBV3-1/TRBV3-2,CASSATGSIGNSPLHF,TGTGCCAGCAGCGCCACAGGGTCGATAGGTAATTCACCCCTCCACTTT
TRBJ2-3,-,-,TRBV29-1,CSVQNELEGTDTQYF,TGCAGCGTACAAAATGAGTTGGAGGGAACAGATACGCAGTATTTT
TRBJ2-3,-,-,TRBV14,CASSPRGAHTDTQYF,TGTGCCAGCAGCCCTAGGGGAGCCCACACAGATACGCAGTATTTT
TRBJ2-7,-,few,TRBV10-2,CASSESIDEQYF,TGCGCCAGCAGTGAGTCGATCGACGAGCAGTACTTC
TRBJ2-1,TRBD2,-,TRBV9,CASSVVPSGSYNEQFF,TGTGCCAGCAGCGTAGTCCCTAGCGGCTCCTACAATGAGCAGTTCTTC
TRBJ1-4,TRBD1,once,TRBV5-5,CASSDRGNEKLFF,TGTGCCAGCAGCGACAGGGGAAATGAAAAACTGTTTTTT
TRBJ2-5,-,once,TRBV28,CASSSIFGAAETQYF,TGTGCCAGCAGTTCCATTTTTGGGGCGGCAGAGACCCAGTACTTC
TRBJ1-1,-,once,TRBV18,CASSPAARQNTEAFF,TGTGCCAGCTCACCAGCAGCCCGGCAGAACACTGAAGCTTTCTTT
TRBJ1-3,TRBD1,-,TRBV5-4,CASSPKGQASGNTIYF,TGTGCCAGCAGCCCTAAGGGACAGGCATCTGGAAACACCATATATTTT
TRBJ1-5,-,-,TRBV28,CASRGSGTGQPQHF,TGTGCCAGCAGGGGGAGTGGAACGGGGCAGCCCCAGCATTTT
TRBJ2-7,TRBD2,-,TRBV5-1,CASRTGTSGGGLEQYF,TGCGCCAGCAGAACCGGGACTAGCGGGGGCGGCCTCGAGCAGTACTTC
TRBJ2-1,-,-,TRBV4-3,CASSQVLGQEQFF,TGCGCCAGCAGCCAAGTGTTGGGTCAGGAGCAGTTCTTC
TRBJ2-2,-,-,TRBV9,CASSVRSANTGELFF,TGTGCCAGCAGCGTACGCAGCGCGAACACCGGGGAGCTGTTTTTT
TRBJ1-2,-,once,TRBV10-3,CAISEQDGRYGYTF,TGTGCCATCAGTGAGCAGGATGGGCGCTATGGCTACACCTTC
TRBJ2-7,-,-,TRBV12-3/TRBV12-4,CASSFATNYEQYF,TGTGCCAGCAGTTTCGCCACGAACTACGAGCAGTACTTC
TRBJ1-1,-,-,TRBV10-3,CAISPSRTEAFF,TGTGCCATCAGCCCCTCTAGGACTGAAGCTTTCTTT
TRBJ1-6,-,-,TRBV18,CASSPRSNSPLHF,TGTGCCAGCTCACCACGCTCTAATTCACCCCTCCACTTT
TRBJ1-5,-,-,TRBV12-5,CASGMGGMSNQPQHF,TGTGCTAGTGGGATGGGGGGCATGAGCAATCAGCCCCAGCATTTT
TRBJ1-1,TRBD1,-,TRBV28,CASTTDRDYTEAFF,TGTGCCAGCACCACCGACAGGGATTACACTGAAGCTTTCTTT
TRBJ2-6,-,few,TRBV4-3,CASSHNRAGANVLTF,TGCGCCAGCAGCCACAACAGGGCTGGGGCCAACGTCCTGACTTTC
TRBJ2-3,TRBD1,-,TRBV28,CASSGPGQGLDTQYF,TGTGCCAGCAGCGGACCGGGACAGGGGTTAGATACGCAGTATTTT
TRBJ1-5,-,once,TRBV7-9,CASSLFQGQPQHF,TGTGCCAGCAGCTTATTCCAAGGTCAGCCCCAGCATTTT
TRBJ2-5,-,-,TRBV12-3/TRBV12-4,CASSLGDGETQYF,TGTGCCAGCAGTTTAGGGGACGGGGAGACCCAGTACTTC
TRBJ1-1,-,-,TRBV2,CASSEASGGNTEAFF,TGTGCCAGCAGTGAAGCTTCGGGGGGCAACACTGAAGCTTTCTTT
TRBJ1-2,-,-,TRBV25-1,CASSVGPGYGYTF,TGTGCCAGCAGTGTCGGCCCGGGGTATGGCTACACCTTC
TRBJ2-7,-,-,TRBV5-6,CASSLGGASYEQYF,TGTGCCAGCAGCTTGGGGGGGGCCAGTTACGAGCAGTACTTC
TRBJ1-5,TRBD1,-,TRBV6-2/TRBV6-3,CASSSTGPSNQPQHF,TGTGCCAGCAGTTCGACAGGGCCTAGCAATCAGCCCCAGCATTTT
TRBJ1-2,TRBD1,once,TRBV6-5,CASRVGTGANYGYTF,TGTGCCAGCAGGGTTGGGACAGGGGCTAACTATGGCTACACCTTC
TRBJ2-1,TRBD1,few,TRBV7-2,CASSSSQGWVNEQFF,TGTGCCAGCAGCTCATCACAGGGGTGGGTCAATGAGCAGTTCTTC
TRBJ1-2,-,once,TRBV2,CASSDNAAYGYTF,TGTGCCAGCAGTGATAACGCAGCGTATGGCTACACCTTC
TRBJ1-5,-,-,TRBV7-9,CASSPLGIDNQPQHF,TGTGCCAGCAGCCCCCTGGGCATCGACAATCAGCCCCAGCATTTT
TRBJ2-5,-,few,TRBV5-6,CASSLLVGTEETQYF,TGTGCCAGCAGCTTGTTGGTCGGGACGGAGGAGACCCAGTACTTC
TRBJ2-2,-,-,TRBV19,CASSEHTGTGELFF,TGTGCCAGTAGCGAACATACAGGGACCGGGGAGCTGTTTTTT
TRBJ1-5,TRBD1,-,TRBV6-6,CASRDIRDRGNQPQHF,TGTGCCAGCAGGGACATCCGGGACAGGGGCAATCAGCCCCAGCATTTT
TRBJ1-5,-,-,TRBV18,CASSQGENQPQHF,TGTGCCAGCTCACAAGGAGAAAATCAGCCCCAGCATTTT
TRBJ1-2,TRBD1,few,TRBV9,CASSVVVTGHYGYTF,TGTGCCAGCAGCGTAGTCGTGACAGGGCACTATGGCTACACCTTC
TRBJ2-5,-,few,TRBV4-2,CASSQVGQSETQYF,TGTGCCAGCAGCCAAGTTGGACAATCAGAGACCCAGTACTTC
TRBJ2-7,-,-,TRBV19,CASAAGVLYEQYF,TGTGCCAGCGCCGCCGGAGTCCTCTACGAGCAGTACTTC
TRBJ2-3,-,-,TRBV6-5,CASSYGIGADTQYF,TGTGCCAGCAGTTACGGGATCGGGGCAGATACGCAGTATTTT